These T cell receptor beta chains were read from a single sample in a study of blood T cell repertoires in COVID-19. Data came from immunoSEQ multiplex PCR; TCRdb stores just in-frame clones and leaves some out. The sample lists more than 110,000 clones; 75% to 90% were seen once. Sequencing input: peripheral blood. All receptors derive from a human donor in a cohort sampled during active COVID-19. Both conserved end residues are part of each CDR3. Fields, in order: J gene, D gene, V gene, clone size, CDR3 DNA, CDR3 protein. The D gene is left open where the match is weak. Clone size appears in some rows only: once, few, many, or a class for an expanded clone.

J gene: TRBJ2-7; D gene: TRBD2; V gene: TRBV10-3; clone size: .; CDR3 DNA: TGTGCCATCAGTGAGTCGTCTAGCGGGGGTCTCTCCTACGAGCAGTACTTC; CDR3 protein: CAISESSSGGLSYEQYF
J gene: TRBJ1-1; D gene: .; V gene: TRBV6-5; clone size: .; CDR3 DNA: TGTGCCAGCAGTTACTCGGATAGCGGGGCCCTCTTCTTT; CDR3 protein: CASSYSDSGALFF
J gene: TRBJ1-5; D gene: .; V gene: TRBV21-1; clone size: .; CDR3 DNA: TGTGCCAGCAGCAAAGCTCGGGAAGGGGGTCAGCCCCAGCATTTT; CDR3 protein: CASSKAREGGQPQHF
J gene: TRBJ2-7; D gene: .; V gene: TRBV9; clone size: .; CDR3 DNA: TGTGCCAGCAGCGTAGGAGGGGGGGGCCCGTACGAGCAGTACTTC; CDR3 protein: CASSVGGGGPYEQYF
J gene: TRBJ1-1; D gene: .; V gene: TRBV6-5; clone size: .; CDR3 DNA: TGTGCCAGCAGTTACTCCCGAGAATACGACACTGAAGCTTTCTTT; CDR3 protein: CASSYSREYDTEAFF
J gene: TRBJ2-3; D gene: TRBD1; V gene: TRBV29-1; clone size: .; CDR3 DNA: TGCAGCGTTGGGACAGGGGTCTCAGATACGCAGTATTTT; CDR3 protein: CSVGTGVSDTQYF
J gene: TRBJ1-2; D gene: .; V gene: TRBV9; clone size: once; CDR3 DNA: TGTGCCAGCAGCAGGGGGACCCGGGGCCAGGGTGGCTACACCTTC; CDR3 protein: CASSRGTRGQGGYTF
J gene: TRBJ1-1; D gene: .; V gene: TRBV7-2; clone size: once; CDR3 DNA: TGTGCCAGCAGCCGTGCCAGACGGGGAACTGAAGCTTTCTTT; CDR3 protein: CASSRARRGTEAFF
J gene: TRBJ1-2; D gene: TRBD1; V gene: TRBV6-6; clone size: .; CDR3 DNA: TGTGCCAGCAGTTGGGACAGGGAAGTTTCTGGCTACACCTTC; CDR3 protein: CASSWDREVSGYTF
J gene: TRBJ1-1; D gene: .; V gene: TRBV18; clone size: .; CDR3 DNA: TGTGCCAGCTCACCAGGGGGCGAAGCTTTCTTT; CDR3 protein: CASSPGGEAFF
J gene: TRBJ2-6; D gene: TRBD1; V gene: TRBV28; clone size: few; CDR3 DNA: TGTGCCAGCAGTGGACAGGTGGAAGGGGCCAACGTCCTGACTTTC; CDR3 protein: CASSGQVEGANVLTF
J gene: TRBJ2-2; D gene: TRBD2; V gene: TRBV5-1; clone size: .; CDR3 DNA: TGCGCCAGCAGCTTGGCTAGCGGGAGTTTAGCCGGGGAGCTGTTTTTT; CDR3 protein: CASSLASGSLAGELFF
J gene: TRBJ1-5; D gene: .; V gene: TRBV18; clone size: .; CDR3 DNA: TGTGCCAGCTCACCAGCGGCCAGTAGCAATCAGCCCCAGCATTTT; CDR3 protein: CASSPAASSNQPQHF
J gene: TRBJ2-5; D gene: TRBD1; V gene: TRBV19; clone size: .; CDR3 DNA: TGTGCCAGTAGTATTTCGGGACAGCAAGAGACCCAGTACTTC; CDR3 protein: CASSISGQQETQYF
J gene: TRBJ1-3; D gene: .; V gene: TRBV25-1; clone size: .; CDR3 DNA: TGTGCCAGCAGTGGAGGGGGTGGGGGAAACACCATATATTTT; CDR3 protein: CASSGGGGGNTIYF
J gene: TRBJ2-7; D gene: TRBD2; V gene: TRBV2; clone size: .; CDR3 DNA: TGTGCCAGCAGCCCCAGGATCGCTAGCGGGGGGTCTACCTACGAGCAGTACTTC; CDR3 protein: CASSPRIASGGSTYEQYF
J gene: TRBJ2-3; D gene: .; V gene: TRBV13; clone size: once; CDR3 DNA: TGTGCCAGCAGCTTACTGGGAGCCCCAGATACGCAGTATTTT; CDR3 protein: CASSLLGAPDTQYF